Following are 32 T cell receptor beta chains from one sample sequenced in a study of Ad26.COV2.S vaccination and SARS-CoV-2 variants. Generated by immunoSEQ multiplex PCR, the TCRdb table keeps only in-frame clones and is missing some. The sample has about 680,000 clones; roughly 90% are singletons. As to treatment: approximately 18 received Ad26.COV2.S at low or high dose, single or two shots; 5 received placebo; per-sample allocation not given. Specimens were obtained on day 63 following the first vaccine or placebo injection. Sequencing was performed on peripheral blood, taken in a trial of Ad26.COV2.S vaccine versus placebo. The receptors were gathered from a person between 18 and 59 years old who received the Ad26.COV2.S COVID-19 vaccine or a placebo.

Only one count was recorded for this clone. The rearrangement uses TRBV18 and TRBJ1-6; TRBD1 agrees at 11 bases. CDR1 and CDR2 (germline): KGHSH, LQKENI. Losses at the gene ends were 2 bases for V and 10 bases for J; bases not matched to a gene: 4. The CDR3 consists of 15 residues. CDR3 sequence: CASSPEGQGASPLHF. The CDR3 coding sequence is TGTGCCAGCTCACCAGAAGGACAGGGGGCATCACCCCTCCACTTT.

The CDR3 region is CASSESAGQMYNSPLHF. The CDR3 DNA reads TGTGCCAGCAGTGAATCGGCGGGCCAGATGTATAATTCACCCCTCCACTTT. The rearrangement joins TRBV2 to TRBJ1-6; no clear D gene. CDR1 and CDR2 from the germline V gene are SNHLY and FYNNEI. The CDR3 totals 17 residues. V lost 2 bases, J lost 4 bases, and 15 bases lay in between.

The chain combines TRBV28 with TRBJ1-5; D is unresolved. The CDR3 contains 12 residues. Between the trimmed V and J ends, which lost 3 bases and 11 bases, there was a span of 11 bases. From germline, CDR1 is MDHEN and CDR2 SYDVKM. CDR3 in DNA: TGTGCCAGCAGTTTGATGACGGCGACCCAGCATTTT. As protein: CASSLMTATQHF.

The CDR3 coding sequence is TGTGCCTGGAGCGCAACTAGGACTAACTACAATGAGCAGTTCTTC. Translated: CAWSATRTNYNEQFF. V and J are TRBV30 and TRBJ2-1; tentatively, D is TRBD2 (6 bases). V was cut by 3 bases and J by 3 bases, with 15 bases left in between. There are 15 residues in the CDR3. Germline values: CDR1 GTSNPN, CDR2 SVGIG (reference sequence).

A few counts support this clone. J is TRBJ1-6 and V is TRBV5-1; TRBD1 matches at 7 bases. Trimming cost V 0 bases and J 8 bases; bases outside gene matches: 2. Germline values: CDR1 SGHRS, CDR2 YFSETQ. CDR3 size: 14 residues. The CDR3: CASSLGDRDSPLHF. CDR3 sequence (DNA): TGCGCCAGCAGCTTGGGTGACAGGGATTCACCCCTCCACTTT.

The chain's CDR3 is CASSAAPYGYTF. The CDR3 DNA reads as TGTGCCAGCAGCGCTGCTCCTTATGGCTACACCTTC. This chain joins TRBV2 and TRBJ1-2; D is undetermined. This CDR3 has 12 residues. With 6 bases removed from V and 5 bases from J, the gap between germline ends came to 10 bases. The germline CDR1 and CDR2 sequences are SNHLY and FYNNEI.

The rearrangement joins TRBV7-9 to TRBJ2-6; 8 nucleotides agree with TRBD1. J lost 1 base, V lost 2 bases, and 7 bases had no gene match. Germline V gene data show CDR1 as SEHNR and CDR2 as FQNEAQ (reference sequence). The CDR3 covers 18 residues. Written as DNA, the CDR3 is TGTGCCAGCAGCTTACTCCCGACAGGGGCGTCTGGGGCCAACGTCCTGACTTTC. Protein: CASSLLPTGASGANVLTF.

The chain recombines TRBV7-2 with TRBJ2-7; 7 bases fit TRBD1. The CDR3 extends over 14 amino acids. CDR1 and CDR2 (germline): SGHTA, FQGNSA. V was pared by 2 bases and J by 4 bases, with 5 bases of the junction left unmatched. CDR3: CASSLRGQVYEQYF. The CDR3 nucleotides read TGTGCCAGCAGCTTAAGAGGACAGGTGTACGAGCAGTACTTC.

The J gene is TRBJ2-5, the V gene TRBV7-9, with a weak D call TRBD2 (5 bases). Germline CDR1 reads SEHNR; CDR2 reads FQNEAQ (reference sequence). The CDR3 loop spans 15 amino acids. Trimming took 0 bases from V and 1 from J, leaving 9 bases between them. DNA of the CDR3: TGTGCCAGCAGCTTAGCACTGGGGAGCCAAGAGACCCAGTACTTC. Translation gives CASSLALGSQETQYF.

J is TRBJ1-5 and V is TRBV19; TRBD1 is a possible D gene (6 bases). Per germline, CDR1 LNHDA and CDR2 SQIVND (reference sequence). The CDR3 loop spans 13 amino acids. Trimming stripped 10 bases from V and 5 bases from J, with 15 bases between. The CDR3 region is CATGGAGDQPQHF. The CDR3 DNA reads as TGTGCCACCGGCGGGGCAGGGGATCAGCCCCAGCATTTT.

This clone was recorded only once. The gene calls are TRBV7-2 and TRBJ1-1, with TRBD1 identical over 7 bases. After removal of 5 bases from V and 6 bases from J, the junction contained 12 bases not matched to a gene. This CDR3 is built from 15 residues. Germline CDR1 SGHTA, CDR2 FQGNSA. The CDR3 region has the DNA TGTGCCAGCAGCGCTACAACAGGGGCCGGGGCTGAAGCTTTCTTT. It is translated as CASSATTGAGAEAFF.

DNA for the CDR3: TGTGCCAGCAGCCTTGGACACCTTCAAGAGACCCAGTACTTC. It is translated as CASSLGHLQETQYF. The rearrangement uses TRBV5-6 and TRBJ2-5, with D possibly TRBD1 on 5 matching bases. The length of the CDR3 is 14 residues. The germline gives CDR1 SGHDT, CDR2 YYEEEE. Trimming removed 4 bases from V and 2 bases from J, with 12 bases in between.

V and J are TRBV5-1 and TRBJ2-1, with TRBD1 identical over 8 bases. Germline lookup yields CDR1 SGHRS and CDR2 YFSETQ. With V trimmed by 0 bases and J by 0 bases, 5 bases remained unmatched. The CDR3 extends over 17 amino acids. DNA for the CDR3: TGCGCCAGCAGCTTGGATCAGGGGGCGAGCTCCTACAATGAGCAGTTCTTC. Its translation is CASSLDQGASSYNEQFF.

CDR3 sequence reads: CAWGPGEQFF. The CDR3 DNA follows: TGTGCCTGGGGACCGGGAGAGCAGTTCTTC. The chain links TRBV30 to TRBJ2-1, with D maybe TRBD2 (5 bases). The V and J ends lost 5 bases and 10 bases respectively, with 9 bases between them. CDR3 length: 10 amino acids. Germline V lookup: CDR1 GTSNPN, CDR2 SVGIG (reference sequence). The complete variable domain, with remaining parts taken from reference TRBV30 and TRBJ2-1, reads SQTIHQWPATLVQPVGSPLSLECTVEGTSNPNLYWYRQAAGRGLQLLFYSVGIGQISSEVPQNLSASRPQDRQFILSSKKLLLSDSGFYLCAWGPGEQFFGPGTRLTVL.

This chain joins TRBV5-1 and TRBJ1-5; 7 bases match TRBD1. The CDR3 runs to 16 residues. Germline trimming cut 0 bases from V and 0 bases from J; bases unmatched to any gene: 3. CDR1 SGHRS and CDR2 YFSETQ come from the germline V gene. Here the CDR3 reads CASSLGDSDSNQPQHF. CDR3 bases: TGCGCCAGCAGCTTGGGGGACAGCGATAGCAATCAGCCCCAGCATTTT.

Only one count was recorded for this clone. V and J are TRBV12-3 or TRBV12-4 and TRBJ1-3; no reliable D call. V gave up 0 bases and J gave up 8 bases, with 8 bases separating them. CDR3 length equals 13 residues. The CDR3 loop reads CASSLALRDTIYF. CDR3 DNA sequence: TGTGCCAGCAGTTTAGCGCTTAGGGACACCATATATTTT.

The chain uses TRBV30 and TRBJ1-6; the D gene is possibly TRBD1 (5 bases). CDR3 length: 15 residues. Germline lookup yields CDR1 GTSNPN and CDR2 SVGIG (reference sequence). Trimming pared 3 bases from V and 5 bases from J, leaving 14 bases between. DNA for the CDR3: TGTGCCTGGAGATTGGGCGGGACCGATAATTCACCCCTCCACTTT. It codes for CAWRLGGTDNSPLHF.

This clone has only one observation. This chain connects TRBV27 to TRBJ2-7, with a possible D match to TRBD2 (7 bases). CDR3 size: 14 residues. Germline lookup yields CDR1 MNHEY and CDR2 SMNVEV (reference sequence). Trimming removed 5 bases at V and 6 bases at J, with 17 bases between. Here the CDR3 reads CASSLGGAGSEQYF. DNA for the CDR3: TGTGCCAGCAGTCTTGGGGGGGCTGGGAGCGAGCAGTACTTC.

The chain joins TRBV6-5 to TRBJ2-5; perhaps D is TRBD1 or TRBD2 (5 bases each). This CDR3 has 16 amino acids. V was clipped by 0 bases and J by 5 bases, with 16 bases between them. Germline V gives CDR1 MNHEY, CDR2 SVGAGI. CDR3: CASSYSLRLGEETQYF. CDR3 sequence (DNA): TGTGCCAGCAGTTACTCGTTGCGCCTGGGGGAGGAGACCCAGTACTTC.

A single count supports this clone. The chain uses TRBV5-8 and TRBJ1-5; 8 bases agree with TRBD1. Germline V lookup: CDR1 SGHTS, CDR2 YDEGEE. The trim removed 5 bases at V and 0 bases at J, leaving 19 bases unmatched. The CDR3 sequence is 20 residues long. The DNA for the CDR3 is TGTGCCAGCAGACTCGTGGGGACAGGAGGGTCTATCGTTAGCAATCAGCCCCAGCATTTT. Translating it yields CASRLVGTGGSIVSNQPQHF.

The CDR3, as DNA: TGTGCCAGCTCACCACGGTCCAGGGGGCAGCACTCCTACGAGCAGTACTTC. This codes for CASSPRSRGQHSYEQYF. The rearrangement links TRBV18 to TRBJ2-7, with 8 bases fitting TRBD1. The V gene's germline CDR1 is KGHSH and CDR2 LQKENI. The V segment lost 1 base and the J segment 0 bases; nucleotides outside the gene matches: 8. There are 17 residues in the CDR3.

In DNA form, the CDR3 reads TGTGCCAGTAGGACTGACAGGGCTAACACCGGGGAGCTGTTTTTT. This translates into CASRTDRANTGELFF. The J gene is TRBJ2-2, the V gene TRBV19; TRBD1 matches at 7 bases. V lost 6 bases to trimming and J lost 2 bases; unmatched junction nucleotides: 6. The germline V gene has CDR1 LNHDA and CDR2 SQIVND (reference sequence). CDR3 length: 15 residues.

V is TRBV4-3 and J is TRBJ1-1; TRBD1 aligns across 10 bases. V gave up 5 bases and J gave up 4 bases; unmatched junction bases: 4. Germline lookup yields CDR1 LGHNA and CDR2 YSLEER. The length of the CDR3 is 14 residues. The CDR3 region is CASSNRDRGTEAFF. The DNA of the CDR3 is TGCGCCAGCAGCAACCGGGACAGGGGCACTGAAGCTTTCTTT.

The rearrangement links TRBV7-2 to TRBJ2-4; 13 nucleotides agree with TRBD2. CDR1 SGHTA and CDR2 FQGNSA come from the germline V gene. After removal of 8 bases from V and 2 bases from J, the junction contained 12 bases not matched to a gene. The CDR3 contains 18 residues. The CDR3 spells CASGTSGGGLLTKNIQYF. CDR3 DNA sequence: TGTGCCAGCGGAACTAGCGGGGGGGGACTCCTCACCAAAAACATTCAGTACTTC.

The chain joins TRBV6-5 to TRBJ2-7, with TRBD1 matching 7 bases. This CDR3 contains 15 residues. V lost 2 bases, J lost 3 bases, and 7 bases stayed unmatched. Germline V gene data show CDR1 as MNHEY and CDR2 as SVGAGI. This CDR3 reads CASSYRSTGIYEQYF. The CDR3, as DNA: TGTGCCAGCAGTTACCGCTCGACAGGGATCTACGAGCAGTACTTC.

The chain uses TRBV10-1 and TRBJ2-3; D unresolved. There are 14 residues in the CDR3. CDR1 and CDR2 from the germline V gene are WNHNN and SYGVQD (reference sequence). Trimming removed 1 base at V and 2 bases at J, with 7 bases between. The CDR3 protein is CASSELQPTDTQYF. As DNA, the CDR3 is TGCGCCAGCAGTGAGTTGCAACCCACAGATACGCAGTATTTT.

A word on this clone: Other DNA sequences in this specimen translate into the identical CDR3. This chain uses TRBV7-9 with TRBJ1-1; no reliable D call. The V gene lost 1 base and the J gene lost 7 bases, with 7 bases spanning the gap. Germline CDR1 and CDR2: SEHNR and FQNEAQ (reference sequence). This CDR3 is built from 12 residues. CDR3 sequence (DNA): TGTGCCAGCAGCTTAGGAGGGAATGAAGCTTTCTTT. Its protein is CASSLGGNEAFF. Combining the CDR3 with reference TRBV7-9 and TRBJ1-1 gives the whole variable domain DTGVSQNPRHKITKRGQNVTFRCDPISEHNRLYWYRQTLGQGPEFLTYFQNEAQLEKSRLLSDRFSAERPKGSFSTLEIQRTEQGDSAMYLCASSLGGNEAFFGQGTRLTVV.

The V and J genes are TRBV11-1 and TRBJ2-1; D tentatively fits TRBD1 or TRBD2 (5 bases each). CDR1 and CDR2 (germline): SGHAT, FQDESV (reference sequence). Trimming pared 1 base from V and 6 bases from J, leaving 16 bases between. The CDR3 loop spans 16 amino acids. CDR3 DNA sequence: TGTGCCAGCAGCTTAGTGGGGGTGGGGACGGGCAATGAGCAGTTCTTC. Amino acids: CASSLVGVGTGNEQFF.

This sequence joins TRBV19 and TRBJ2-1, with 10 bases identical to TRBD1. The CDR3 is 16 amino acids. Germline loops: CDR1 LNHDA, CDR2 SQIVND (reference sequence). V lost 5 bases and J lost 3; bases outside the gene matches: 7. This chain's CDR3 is CASSPPGTGVYNEQFF. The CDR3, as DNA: TGTGCCAGTAGTCCCCCCGGGACAGGGGTCTACAATGAGCAGTTCTTC.

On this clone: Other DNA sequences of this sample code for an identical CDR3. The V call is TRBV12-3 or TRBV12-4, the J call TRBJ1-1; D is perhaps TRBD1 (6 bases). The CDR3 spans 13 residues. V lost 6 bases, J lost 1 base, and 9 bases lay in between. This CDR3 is CASRGQTNTEAFF. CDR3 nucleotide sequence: TGTGCCAGCAGGGGACAAACGAACACTGAAGCTTTCTTT.

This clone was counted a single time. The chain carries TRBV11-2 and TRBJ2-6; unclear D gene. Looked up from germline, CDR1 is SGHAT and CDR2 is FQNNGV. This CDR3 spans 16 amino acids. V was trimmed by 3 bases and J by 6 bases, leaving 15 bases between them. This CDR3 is CASSFLLGIQANVLTF. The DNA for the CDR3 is TGTGCCAGCAGCTTCCTCCTAGGAATTCAGGCCAACGTCCTGACTTTC.

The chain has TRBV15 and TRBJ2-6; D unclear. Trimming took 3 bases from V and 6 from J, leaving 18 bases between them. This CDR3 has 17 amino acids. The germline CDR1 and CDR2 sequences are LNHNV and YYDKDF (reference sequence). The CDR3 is CATSRNQVPSAANVLTF. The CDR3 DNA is TGTGCCACCAGCAGGAACCAAGTACCTTCGGCGGCCAACGTCCTGACTTTC.